This T cell receptor (beta chain) was obtained from a study of shared clonotypes between healthy human individuals. The table came from immunoSEQ multiplex PCR; TCRdb's copy has only in-frame clones and leaves some out. The table includes about 2.1 million clones, just over 90% detected once. Terminally differentiated effector memory CD45RA+ cells were left out of the naive CD8 fraction, which was CD45RO-negative and positively selected for CCR7. The CDR3 covers 15 residues. The V and J ends lost 5 bases and 2 bases respectively, with 16 bases between them. Looked up from germline, CDR1 is SGDLS and CDR2 is YYNGEE.

This receptor was obtained from a man aged 18 to 29 in good health. Some clones in this sample may be carry-over from other donors' samples. Sequenced: naive CD8+ T cells from PBMCs. This chain links TRBV9 with TRBJ1-1, with D maybe TRBD1 (5 bases). This chain's CDR3 is CASSENTGPNTEAFF. As DNA, the CDR3 is TGTGCCAGCAGTGAAAATACGGGACCCAACACTGAAGCTTTCTTT.